Following are 20 T cell receptor beta chains from one sample sequenced in a study of T cells after yellow fever vaccination. TCRdb processed the 5' RACE reads anew with MiXCR; each CDR3 protein has one entry. Altogether more than 95,000 distinct CDR3 sequences are present, 8.9% being singletons, with the ten largest covering under 40%. This sample comprised CD8+ T cells sorted from PBMCs, obtained on the day of the yellow fever booster vaccination. Receptor source: a man in his late teens or twenties who received the YFV17D yellow fever vaccine.

V usage is TRBV4-3 and J usage is TRBJ2-3, with 7 positions matching TRBD1. J lost 1 base, V lost 4 bases, and 8 bases had no gene match. The CDR3 contains 16 residues. Germline V CDR1 and CDR2: LGHNA, YSLEER. The CDR3 region is CASSPPRGQGTDTQYF. DNA of the CDR3: TGCGCCAGCAGCCCACCGAGGGGGCAAGGCACAGATACGCAGTATTTT.

This rearrangement joins TRBV7-2 to TRBJ2-7; 14 positions match TRBD2. Germline lookup yields CDR1 SGHTA and CDR2 FQGNSA. The CDR3 covers 20 residues. V shed 3 bases and J 3 bases; nucleotides not matched to a gene: 16. DNA for the CDR3: TGTGCCAGCAGCTTTACTCTAACCTTGGGACTAGCGGGGGACCGCTACGAGCAGTACTTC. Its protein is CASSFTLTLGLAGDRYEQYF.

The CDR3 DNA reads as TGTGCCAGCAGCCAGGGGGACAGCCCTAGCACAGATACGCAGTATTTT. It encodes CASSQGDSPSTDTQYF. The chain links TRBV3-1 to TRBJ2-3, with TRBD1 matching 7 bases. Germline CDR1 LGHDT, CDR2 YNNKEL (reference sequence). Trimming removed 3 bases from V and 0 bases from J; junction bases left unmatched: 6. The CDR3 has 16 residues.

This clonotype has more than one count but fewer than ten. The J gene is TRBJ1-1, the V gene TRBV12-3 or TRBV12-4; maybe TRBD1 (6 bases). CDR3 size: 14 residues. The V gene lost 7 bases and the J gene lost 5 bases, with 17 bases spanning the gap. CDR3 coding DNA: TGTGCCAGCAACCCATCGGGGGCAAGGACTGAAGCTTTCTTT. It translates to CASNPSGARTEAFF.

This clonotype appeared a few times. The rearrangement uses TRBV7-8 and TRBJ1-5, with D possibly matching TRBD1 (5 bases). CDR3 size: 21 residues. Trimming stripped 4 bases from V and 0 bases from J, with 28 bases between. The germline V gene has CDR1 SGHVS and CDR2 FQNEAQ. CDR3 bases: TGTGCCAGCAGCTCGCAAAGGATACGGGACCAGAAAGAATATAGCAATCAGCCCCAGCATTTT. Encoded protein: CASSSQRIRDQKEYSNQPQHF.

This clonotype was observed a handful of times. The V call is TRBV29-1, the J call TRBJ1-2; D gene unclear. Between the trimmed V and J ends, which lost 4 bases and 2 bases, there was a span of 5 bases. There are 11 residues in the CDR3. Looked up from germline, CDR1 is SQVTM and CDR2 is ANQGSEA. This CDR3 is CSVGVNYGYTF. CDR3 bases: TGCAGCGTTGGGGTCAACTATGGCTACACCTTC.

The rearrangement uses TRBV7-3 and TRBJ2-5; 8 bases are a match to TRBD1. Germline V gene sequence: CDR1 SGHTA, CDR2 FQGTGA. CDR3 length equals 15 residues. V lost 5 bases, J lost 5 bases, and 10 bases stayed unmatched. The DNA for the CDR3 is TGTGCCAGCAGCGCCAGACAGGGGTCGGAGGAGACCCAGTACTTC. This sequence encodes CASSARQGSEETQYF.

This clonotype has just a few counts. The gene calls are TRBV4-1 and TRBJ2-7; D assignment may be TRBD1 or TRBD2 (5 bases each). Trimming left V 4 bases short and J 3 bases short, with 13 bases between. CDR1 is MGHRA and CDR2 is YSYEKL in the germline V gene. The CDR3 runs 14 residues. The chain's CDR3 is CASSPRDASYEQYV. In nucleotides, the CDR3 is TGCGCCAGCAGCCCCCGGGACGCGAGCTACGAGCAGTACGTC.

The DNA of the CDR3 is TGTGCCAGCAGTTTGTCGACAGGGGGCAGTTATGGCTACACCTTC. Amino acids: CASSLSTGGSYGYTF. This chain connects TRBV27 to TRBJ1-2; 10 nucleotides align to TRBD1. This CDR3 region has 15 residues. J gave up 5 bases and V 3 bases, and 6 bases lay outside the gene matches. Per germline, CDR1 MNHEY and CDR2 SMNVEV (reference sequence).

The table lists this clonotype with a few counts. The rearrangement uses TRBV9 and TRBJ1-1; TRBD1 matches at 9 bases. This CDR3 spans 13 amino acids. The V gene's germline CDR1 is SGDLS and CDR2 YYNGEE. V lost 4 bases to trimming and J lost 7 bases; unmatched junction nucleotides: 5. CDR3 DNA sequence: TGTGCCAGCAGCTACACAGGGGGCGGTGAAGCTTTCTTT. Protein product: CASSYTGGGEAFF.

This chain joins TRBV7-6 and TRBJ2-7, with 10 bases aligning to TRBD1. CDR1 is SGHVS, CDR2 FNYEAQ, per germline. The CDR3 has 15 residues. After removal of 5 bases from V and 3 bases from J, the junction contained 7 bases not matched to a gene. The CDR3 reads CASSIGQGVYYEQYF. Written as DNA, the CDR3 is TGTGCCAGCAGCATTGGACAGGGGGTCTACTACGAGCAGTACTTC.

The chain links TRBV6-5 to TRBJ2-3; D is uncertain. Germline CDR1 reads MNHEY; CDR2 reads SVGAGI. Trimming removed 7 bases from V and 4 bases from J, with 3 bases in between. This CDR3 comprises 10 residues. The CDR3 DNA follows: TGTGCCAGCAAGGCAGATACGCAGTATTTT. It yields the protein CASKADTQYF.

The chain couples TRBV10-3 to TRBJ2-7; D remains ambiguous. Germline V gene data show CDR1 as ENHRY and CDR2 as SYGVKD. CDR3 length: 13 amino acids. With 0 bases removed from V and 3 bases from J, the gap between germline ends came to 6 bases. In nucleotides, the CDR3 is TGTGCCATCAGTGAGTCGGTCCTCTACGAGCAGTACTTC. Translating gives CAISESVLYEQYF.

The V call is TRBV7-8, the J call TRBJ2-6; D remains unclear. The germline CDR1 and CDR2 sequences are SGHVS and FQNEAQ. The CDR3 consists of 15 residues. V was cut by 2 bases and J by 0 bases, with 5 bases left in between. The CDR3 sequence: CASSLRHSGANVLTF. CDR3 bases: TGTGCCAGCAGCTTAAGGCACTCTGGGGCCAACGTCCTGACTTTC. Based on the CDR3 plus reference TRBV7-8 and TRBJ2-6, the full variable domain is GAGVSQSPRYKVAKRGQDVALRCDPISGHVSLFWYQQALGQGPEFLTYFQNEAQLDKSGLPSDRFFAERPEGSVSTLKIQRTQQEDSAVYLCASSLRHSGANVLTFGAGSRLTVL.

V usage is TRBV7-9 and J usage is TRBJ2-1; either TRBD1 or TRBD2 may fit D (5 bases each). CDR1 and CDR2 from the germline V gene are SEHNR and FQNEAQ (reference sequence). This CDR3 has 16 amino acids. Trimming took off 1 base at V and 0 bases at J, with 10 bases between the two ends. This chain's CDR3 is CASSLGWGSSYNEQFF. Written as DNA, the CDR3 is TGTGCCAGCAGCTTAGGATGGGGGAGCTCCTACAATGAGCAGTTCTTC.

The rearrangement joins TRBV2 to TRBJ1-5; 7 bases fit TRBD1. This CDR3 spans 15 amino acids. The germline gives CDR1 SNHLY, CDR2 FYNNEI. V shed 1 base and J 0 bases; nucleotides not matched to a gene: 0. CDR3 coding DNA: TGTGCCAGCAGTGAAGAGGGGGCTAGCAATCAGCCCCAGCATTTT. It yields the protein CASSEEGASNQPQHF.

A few counts support this clonotype. The V call is TRBV10-3, the J call TRBJ1-2, with 7 bases lining up with TRBD1. The germline V gene has CDR1 ENHRY and CDR2 SYGVKD. J was trimmed by 6 bases and V by 3 bases; bases with no gene match: 4. There are 13 residues in the CDR3. DNA of the CDR3: TGTGCCATCAGTGAAGCTACAGGGGATGGCTACACCTTC. Its translation is CAISEATGDGYTF.

The genes are TRBV28 and TRBJ2-7, with D hard to call. This CDR3 region has 13 residues. Looked up from germline, CDR1 is MDHEN and CDR2 is SYDVKM. Trimming shortened V by 4 bases and J by 6 bases, and 13 bases separated the two germline ends. CDR3: CASSSSFAAEQYV. For the CDR3, the DNA is TGTGCCAGCAGTTCGTCGTTTGCGGCCGAGCAGTACGTC.

The chain employs TRBV27 and TRBJ2-5, with a tentative D call TRBD2 (5 bases). The V and J ends lost 7 bases and 5 bases respectively, with 14 bases between them. The germline CDR1 and CDR2 sequences are MNHEY and SMNVEV (reference sequence). This CDR3 comprises 13 residues. As DNA, the CDR3 is TGTGCCAGCACCCCCGGACTGGGCGAGACCCAGTACTTC. This codes for CASTPGLGETQYF.

The J gene is TRBJ2-7, the V gene TRBV9; D unclear. Germline CDR1 and CDR2: SGDLS and YYNGEE. The CDR3 runs to 13 residues. V was cut by 0 bases and J by 0 bases, with 4 bases left in between. The DNA of the CDR3 is TGTGCCAGCAGCGTAGACACCTCCTACGAGCAGTACTTC. This translates into CASSVDTSYEQYF. Using reference TRBV9 and TRBJ2-7 for the parts outside the CDR3, the full variable domain is DSGVTQTPKHLITATGQRVTLRCSPRSGDLSVYWYQQSLDQGLQFLIQYYNGEERAKGNILERFSAQQFPDLHSELNLSSLELGDSALYFCASSVDTSYEQYFGPGTRLTVT.